The 28 T cell receptor beta chains presented below share a single source sample, sequenced in a study of T cell responses to AZD1222 COVID-19 vaccine. Data came from immunoSEQ multiplex PCR; TCRdb stores just in-frame clones and leaves some out. The profile shows under 200,000 clones, around 90% of them singletons. The specimen comprised peripheral blood, sampled 28 days after the second AZD1222 dose. These receptor sequences come from an adult who received the AZD1222 COVID-19 vaccine.

The V gene is TRBV29-1, the J gene TRBJ1-4, with TRBD1 matching 8 bases. V lost 5 bases, J lost 8 bases, and 10 bases stayed unmatched. The V gene's germline CDR1 is SQVTM and CDR2 ANQGSEA. This CDR3 contains 14 residues. The CDR3 DNA sequence: TGCAGCGTTTCTAGGACAGGGACGGGAGAAAAACTGTTTTTT. This sequence encodes CSVSRTGTGEKLFF.

This rearrangement joins TRBV27 to TRBJ1-5; TRBD1 matches 7 bases. J was trimmed by 4 bases and V by 2 bases; bases with no gene match: 5. The germline CDR1 and CDR2 sequences are MNHEY and SMNVEV (reference sequence). The CDR3 runs to 15 residues. The CDR3 DNA reads as TGTGCCAGCAGTTTAGAGGGGGCCGGGAATCAGCCCCAGCATTTT. This sequence encodes CASSLEGAGNQPQHF.

This chain links TRBV18 with TRBJ1-1; D gene ambiguous. Germline V gene data show CDR1 as KGHSH and CDR2 as LQKENI. Trimming removed 7 bases from V and 3 bases from J, with 12 bases in between. The CDR3 spans 13 residues. Here the CDR3 reads CASLQTGDTEAFF. The CDR3 nucleotides are TGTGCCAGCTTACAGACCGGCGACACTGAAGCTTTCTTT.

The rearrangement joins TRBV28 to TRBJ1-2; no definite D call. Germline V lookup: CDR1 MDHEN, CDR2 SYDVKM. The CDR3 totals 14 residues. V dropped 5 bases and J dropped 0 bases, with 10 bases sitting between them. The CDR3 DNA sequence: TGTGCCAGCAGTCGGACCGGAGCTAACTATGGCTACACCTTC. Protein sequence: CASSRTGANYGYTF.

This chain links TRBV6-5 with TRBJ1-3; possible D gene TRBD1, 5 bases. The germline V gene encodes CDR1 MNHEY and CDR2 SVGAGI. V lost 5 bases to trimming and J lost 0 bases, with 11 bases between them. CDR3 size: 15 residues. The CDR3 DNA is TGTGCCAGCAGTCGACAGCCAGTCTCTGGAAACACCATATATTTT. Residues: CASSRQPVSGNTIYF.

This clone came up once. This chain links TRBV15 with TRBJ1-1; possible D gene TRBD1, 5 bases. Germline lookup yields CDR1 LNHNV and CDR2 YYDKDF (reference sequence). The V and J ends lost 0 bases and 4 bases respectively, with 15 bases between them. The CDR3 has 16 amino acids. CDR3 DNA sequence: TGTGCCACCAGCAGAGATTGGACGGGGGTAGGCACTGAAGCTTTCTTT. Its translation is CATSRDWTGVGTEAFF. The variable domain in full, completed from reference TRBV15 and TRBJ1-1, reads DAMVIQNPRYQVTQFGKPVTLSCSQTLNHNVMYWYQQKSSQAPKLLFHYYDKDFNNEADTPDNFQSRRPNTSFCFLDIRSPGLGDTAMYLCATSRDWTGVGTEAFFGQGTRLTVV.

V and J are TRBV4-1 and TRBJ2-5, with D maybe TRBD1 (6 bases). The CDR3 has 14 residues. With 4 bases removed from V and 5 bases from J, the gap between germline ends came to 14 bases. The germline gives CDR1 MGHRA, CDR2 YSYEKL. CDR3 DNA sequence: TGCGCCAGCAGCCCGGTTGGGGGCAGTGAGACCCAGTACTTC. Amino acid sequence: CASSPVGGSETQYF.

This rearrangement joins TRBV3-1 (or the pseudogene TRBV3-2) to TRBJ2-3, with 11 bases lining up with TRBD2. J gave up 4 bases and V 1 base, and 1 base lay outside the gene matches. The CDR3 loop spans 15 amino acids. CDR1 and CDR2 from the germline V gene are LGHDT and YNNKEL (reference sequence). CDR3 region: CASSQGTSGPDTQYF. The CDR3 DNA reads TGTGCCAGCAGCCAAGGGACTAGCGGGCCAGATACGCAGTATTTT.

The chain uses TRBV19 and TRBJ1-5; 8 bases map to TRBD1. The CDR3 is 16 residues long. Germline V gives CDR1 LNHDA, CDR2 SQIVND (reference sequence). V was pared by 4 bases and J by 2 bases, with 7 bases of the junction left unmatched. The CDR3 loop is CASSTPPDRGNQPQHF. The CDR3 nucleotides are TGTGCCAGTAGTACCCCCCCGGACAGGGGCAATCAGCCCCAGCATTTT. The variable domain in full, completed from reference TRBV19 and TRBJ1-5, reads DGGITQSPKYLFRKEGQNVTLSCEQNLNHDAMYWYRQDPGQGLRLIYYSQIVNDFQKGDIAEGYSVSREKKESFPLTVTSAQKNPTAFYLCASSTPPDRGNQPQHFGDGTRLSIL.

The V gene is TRBV29-1, the J gene TRBJ2-7, with 7 bases matching TRBD1. From germline, CDR1 is SQVTM and CDR2 ANQGSEA. CDR3 length equals 12 residues. The trim removed 7 bases at V and 2 bases at J, leaving 5 bases unmatched. CDR3 nucleotide sequence: TGCAGCGCCAGGACAGGCACCTACGAGCAGTACTTC. Its translation: CSARTGTYEQYF.

The V gene is TRBV4-2, the J gene TRBJ1-6; 7 nucleotides match TRBD1. The germline V gene encodes CDR1 LGHNA and CDR2 YNFKEQ. V lost 1 base and J lost 4; bases outside the gene matches: 10. The CDR3 spans 18 residues. The CDR3 coding sequence is TGTGCCAGCAGCCAAGGAGAGGGGCGCAGGGGGTATAATTCACCCCTCCACTTT. This encodes CASSQGEGRRGYNSPLHF.

The rearrangement joins TRBV6-6 to TRBJ2-2; 8 positions agree with TRBD1. Trimming cost V 6 bases and J 5 bases; bases outside gene matches: 8. This CDR3 contains 15 residues. Per the germline V gene, CDR1 is MNHNY and CDR2 is SVGAGI (reference sequence). CDR3 DNA sequence: TGTGCCAGCAGAGACAGGGGATTTATTACCGGGGAGCTGTTTTTT. Translating gives CASRDRGFITGELFF.

J is TRBJ2-2 and V is TRBV28; the D is unclear. CDR1 and CDR2 from the germline V gene are MDHEN and SYDVKM. CDR3 size: 14 residues. V was clipped by 1 base and J by 2 bases, with 5 bases between them. CDR3 sequence reads: CASSLLDNTGELFF. CDR3 bases: TGTGCCAGCAGTTTATTGGATAACACCGGGGAGCTGTTTTTT.

This clone was picked up a small number of times. The CDR3 DNA follows: TGTGCCAGCAGTCGGGACAGGACCGAGCAGTACTTC. It specifies CASSRDRTEQYF. The chain is built from TRBV6-6 and TRBJ2-7; TRBD1 agrees at 8 bases. Germline CDR1 MNHNY, CDR2 SVGAGI (reference sequence). The CDR3 runs to 12 residues. J was trimmed by 6 bases and V by 5 bases; bases with no gene match: 3.

The gene calls are TRBV3-1 (or the pseudogene TRBV3-2) and TRBJ1-2; a weak D match, TRBD1 (6 bases). Trimming left V 1 base short and J 4 bases short, with 10 bases between. The CDR3 runs 14 residues. The germline V gene has CDR1 LGHDT and CDR2 YNNKEL (reference sequence). Here the CDR3 reads CASSQGNRAYGYTF. The CDR3 DNA reads TGTGCCAGCAGCCAAGGGAACAGGGCCTATGGCTACACCTTC.

The V gene is TRBV14, the J gene TRBJ1-2; D might be TRBD1 (5 bases). The CDR3 extends over 13 amino acids. The germline gives CDR1 SGHDN, CDR2 FVKESK. Trimming stripped 1 base from V and 8 bases from J, with 11 bases between. CDR3 in DNA: TGTGCCAGCAGCCAAGCCGGAAGGGGCGGCTACACCTTC. Its translation: CASSQAGRGGYTF.

CDR3 in DNA: TGTGCCAGCAGTGCTAGCGGCACAGATACGCAGTATTTT. It yields the protein CASSASGTDTQYF. The V call is TRBV6-4, the J call TRBJ2-3, with a possible D match to TRBD2 (6 bases). The CDR3 contains 13 residues. Germline V gene data show CDR1 as MRHNA and CDR2 as SNTAGT. Trimming cost V 4 bases and J 1 base, with 6 bases left between them.

The V and J genes are TRBV3-1 (or the pseudogene TRBV3-2) and TRBJ2-1, with 7 positions matching TRBD2. Losses at the gene ends were 3 bases for V and 8 bases for J; bases not matched to a gene: 13. The germline gives CDR1 LGHDT, CDR2 YNNKEL (reference sequence). The CDR3 loop spans 16 amino acids. The CDR3 spells CASSQPSGEGGYEQFF. DNA for the CDR3: TGTGCCAGCAGCCAGCCGAGCGGGGAGGGAGGTTATGAGCAGTTCTTC.

CDR3 amino acids: CASSLMGPRSNQPQHF. The CDR3 DNA reads TGTGCCAGCAGCCTGATGGGGCCTAGAAGCAATCAGCCCCAGCATTTT. The V call is TRBV7-8, the J call TRBJ1-5; a possible D gene is TRBD1 (5 bases). In germline, CDR1 is SGHVS, CDR2 FQNEAQ. The CDR3 runs to 16 residues. The V end was cut by 5 bases, the J end by 1 base, with 15 bases between. Based on the CDR3 plus reference TRBV7-8 and TRBJ1-5, the full variable domain is GAGVSQSPRYKVAKRGQDVALRCDPISGHVSLFWYQQALGQGPEFLTYFQNEAQLDKSGLPSDRFFAERPEGSVSTLKIQRTQQEDSAVYLCASSLMGPRSNQPQHFGDGTRLSIL.

The rearrangement uses TRBV7-2 and TRBJ2-5, with no clear D. The CDR3 runs 15 residues. Germline V gene lookup returns CDR1 SGHTA and CDR2 FQGNSA. The V end was cut by 5 bases, the J end by 5 bases, with 18 bases between. CDR3 loop: CASSPAKGSLETQYF. CDR3 DNA sequence: TGTGCCAGCAGCCCGGCGAAGGGCAGCCTCGAGACCCAGTACTTC.

Here the CDR3 DNA reads TGTGCCACCAGTGAGCTGTCCAAAAACATTCAGTACTTC. Translating gives CATSELSKNIQYF. The chain is built from TRBV24-1 and TRBJ2-4; the D is unclear. Trimming shortened V by 4 bases and J by 2 bases, and 5 bases separated the two germline ends. The germline V gene encodes CDR1 KGHDR and CDR2 SFDVKD. This CDR3 spans 13 amino acids.

The V and J genes are TRBV19 and TRBJ1-1, with D unclear. V was shortened by 7 bases and J by 0 bases, with 18 bases between the two germline ends. Per the germline V gene, CDR1 is LNHDA and CDR2 is SQIVND (reference sequence). The CDR3 totals 16 residues. Written as DNA, the CDR3 is TGTGCCAGTAATCCTGGGCCAGTGATAATGAACACTGAAGCTTTCTTT. The encoded protein is CASNPGPVIMNTEAFF.

This clone was picked up a small number of times. The chain is built from TRBV19 and TRBJ2-7; TRBD1 agrees at 8 bases. The CDR3 spans 14 residues. The V gene's germline CDR1 is LNHDA and CDR2 SQIVND (reference sequence). The V segment lost 5 bases and the J segment 6 bases; nucleotides outside the gene matches: 9. The CDR3 DNA is TGTGCCAGTAGTTCCGACAGGGGAGAAGGCGAGCAGTACTTC. Translated: CASSSDRGEGEQYF.

This clone was counted a single time. The chain recombines TRBV9 with TRBJ2-5; 7 positions agree with TRBD2. J gave up 7 bases and V 0 bases, and 9 bases lay outside the gene matches. The CDR3 loop spans 15 amino acids. Per the germline V gene, CDR1 is SGDLS and CDR2 is YYNGEE. This CDR3 is CASSVVRSGEGTQYF. The CDR3 DNA reads as TGTGCCAGCAGCGTAGTTCGGAGTGGGGAGGGGACCCAGTACTTC.

This chain uses TRBV11-2 with TRBJ2-2; D is unclear. V was clipped by 3 bases and J by 8 bases, with 4 bases between them. Looked up from germline, CDR1 is SGHAT and CDR2 is FQNNGV. This CDR3 comprises 11 residues. This CDR3 reads CASSFMGELFF. The CDR3 DNA sequence: TGTGCCAGCAGCTTTATGGGGGAGCTGTTTTTT.

In DNA form, the CDR3 reads TGTGCCAGCAGGGACAGGGTGGGTGGCAATCAGCCCCAGCATTTT. Translating it yields CASRDRVGGNQPQHF. The genes are TRBV28 and TRBJ1-5, with 8 positions matching TRBD1. CDR1 and CDR2 (germline): MDHEN, SYDVKM. V lost 6 bases and J lost 2; bases outside the gene matches: 6. The CDR3 spans 15 residues.

Only a few counts were recorded for this clone. The CDR3 nucleotides read TGTGCCAGCAGCTTAGGGGTCAGCGGGAGTTCCTACGAGCAGTACTTC. It translates to CASSLGVSGSSYEQYF. The chain couples TRBV7-8 to TRBJ2-7; 8 nucleotides line up with TRBD2. Germline CDR1 is SGHVS and CDR2 is FQNEAQ. V trimming: 1 base; J trimming: 1 base; junction bases outside the gene matches: 6. The CDR3 length is 16 residues.

The chain couples TRBV23-1 to TRBJ2-5; D perhaps matches TRBD2 (5 bases). TRBV23-1 is labeled an ORF, and its function is uncertain. The CDR3 totals 15 residues. V lost 0 bases to trimming and J lost 5 bases, with 13 bases between them. The CDR3 DNA is TGCGCCAGCAGTCAATCGCGGGCGGGTGGGGAGACCCAGTACTTC. It codes for CASSQSRAGGETQYF.